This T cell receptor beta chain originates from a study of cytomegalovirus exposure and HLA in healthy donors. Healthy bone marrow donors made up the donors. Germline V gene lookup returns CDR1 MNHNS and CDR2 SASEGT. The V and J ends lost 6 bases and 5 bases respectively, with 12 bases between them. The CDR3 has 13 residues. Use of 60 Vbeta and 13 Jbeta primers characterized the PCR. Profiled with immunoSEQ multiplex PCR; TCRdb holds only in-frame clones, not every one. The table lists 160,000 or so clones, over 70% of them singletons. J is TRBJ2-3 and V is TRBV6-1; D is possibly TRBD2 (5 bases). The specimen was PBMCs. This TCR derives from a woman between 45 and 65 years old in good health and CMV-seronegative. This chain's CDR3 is CASSLRRGDTQYF. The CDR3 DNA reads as TGTGCCAGCAGCCTTAGACGGGGAGATACGCAGTATTTT.